This TCR beta chain was found in a study of graft-versus-host responses after intestinal transplantation. Method: immunoSEQ multiplex PCR; TCRdb's copy keeps in-frame clones and lacks some. The table includes about 86,000 clones, 88% detected once. Germline CDR1 is SGHTA and CDR2 is FQGTGA. The CDR3 is made up of 16 amino acids. The ends were cut back, 4 bases at V and 0 bases at J, with 12 bases in the middle. Details on this clone: The antigen is unknown.

The sequence was obtained from a human donor who was the organ donor for an intestinal transplant. V and J are TRBV7-3 and TRBJ2-2; perhaps TRBD1 as D (6 bases). Sample: unstimulated CD4+ T cells sorted from spleen or lymph node cells, taken before transplant. In nucleotides, the CDR3 is TGTGCCAGCAGCTCTCAGGGGCCCGCGAACACCGGGGAGCTGTTTTTT. It specifies CASSSQGPANTGELFF.